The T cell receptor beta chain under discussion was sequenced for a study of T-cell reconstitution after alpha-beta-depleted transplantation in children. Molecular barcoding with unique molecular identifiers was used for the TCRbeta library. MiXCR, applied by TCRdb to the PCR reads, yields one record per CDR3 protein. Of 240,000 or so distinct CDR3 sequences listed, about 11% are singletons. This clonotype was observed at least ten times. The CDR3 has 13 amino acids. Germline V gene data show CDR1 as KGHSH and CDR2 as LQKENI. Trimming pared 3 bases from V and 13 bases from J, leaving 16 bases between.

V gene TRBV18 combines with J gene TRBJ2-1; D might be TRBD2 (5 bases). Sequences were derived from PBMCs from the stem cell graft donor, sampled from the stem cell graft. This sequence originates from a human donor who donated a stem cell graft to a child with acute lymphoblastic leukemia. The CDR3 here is CASSPLLDSSQFF. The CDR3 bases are TGTGCCAGCTCACCCTTACTGGACTCCTCTCAGTTCTTC.